The 2 T cell receptor beta chains below all came from one sample that was sequenced in a study of cytomegalovirus exposure and HLA in healthy donors (dated by TCRdb to the late 2010s). The method was the immunoSEQ multiplex PCR assay. A mixture of 60 forward primers for TCR Vbeta segments and 13 reverse primers for TCR Jbeta segments was used in the multiplex PCR. The table was pulled from immuneACCESS by TCRdb, which kept in-frame rearrangements only. Such tables lose some clones; where checked, under half of the loss comes from unresolved V genes, and the rest has no known cause. The sample table gives around 190,000 clones. The top ten clones comprise roughly 0.98% of the sample. The specimen was PBMCs. Receptors were obtained from a young woman in good health and CMV-seropositive.

This rearrangement joins TRBV5-3 to TRBJ1-6, with 7 bases lining up with TRBD1. TRBV5-3 is placed among ORFs of uncertain function. With V trimmed by 5 bases and J by 5 bases, 13 bases remained unmatched. The CDR3 has 17 residues. The CDR3 nucleotides read TGTGCCAGAAGTTCGGGTCCAGGGGGGCGAGATAATTCACCCCTCCACTTT. It encodes CARSSGPGGRDNSPLHF.

The CDR3 nucleotides read TGTGCCAGCAGTGAAGTCTCACAGGGAATCGGTGGAAACACCATATATTTT. Translating it yields CASSEVSQGIGGNTIYF. The chain combines TRBV6-1 with TRBJ1-3; D may be TRBD1 (6 bases). The V end lost 1 base, the J end lost 3 bases, and 16 bases lay between the germline ends. Germline V gene lookup returns CDR1 MNHNS and CDR2 SASEGT. The CDR3 sequence is 17 residues long.